Given below is one TCR beta chain in context. Its antigen is undetermined. Other DNA sequences in this specimen translate into the identical CDR3. Germline V gene data show CDR1 as MDHEN and CDR2 as SYDVKM. The CDR3 length is 14 residues. V was trimmed by 5 bases and J by 5 bases, leaving 13 bases between them. This sample is part of a study of shared clonotypes between healthy human individuals. Across the study: The donor pool was made up of a couple of women and a few men aged 18 to 49.

CD45RO negativity and positive selection for CCR7 defined naive CD8 cells, a population that excluded terminally differentiated effector memory CD45RA+ cells. Points from the study as a whole: Generation of non-shared clonotypes was less probable than generation of clonotypes shared by all four donors.

The authors split each subset's genomic DNA evenly across several immunoSEQ plates. Clones were sequenced by immunoSEQ multiplex PCR, and TCRdb holds only the in-frame ones, with some missing. Of approximately 2,000,000 clones listed, roughly 93% are singletons. The receptor's source is a man between 18 and 35 years old in good health. Some clones in this sample may be carry-over from other donors' samples. The rearrangement joins TRBV28 to TRBJ2-1; D remains ambiguous. Sequencing input: naive CD8+ T cells from PBMCs. The CDR3 spells CASSQTGSDNEQFF. Written as DNA, the CDR3 is TGTGCCAGCAGTCAGACCGGGTCAGACAATGAGCAGTTCTTC.